This entry describes one T cell receptor (beta chain). Its antigen is unidentified. One end of the junction does not line up with germline, which may come from a read error. The sample comes from a study of Tregs in tolerant kidney transplant recipients. Using immunoSEQ multiplex PCR, the repertoire was profiled, and TCRdb retains in-frame clones only, with some absent. The data show about 15,000 clones, over 75% seen once. General observations from the study: The small number of patients limits these findings pending further validation.

Unstimulated Tregs (CD4+CD25+CD127-) and CD4+CD25- non-Tregs were sorted from PBMCs. The CDR3 runs 13 residues. CDR1 is SEHNR, CDR2 FQNEAQ, per germline (reference sequence). The source is a human donor who received a combined kidney and bone marrow transplant. This rearrangement joins TRBV7-9 to TRBJ2-7; 8 positions agree with TRBD1. The specimen comprised Tregs from blood, sampled before the transplant. CDR3 loop: CASSQPDTAGQAF. The CDR3 DNA follows: TGTGCCAGCAGCCAACCCGATACCGCGGGACAGGCCTTC.